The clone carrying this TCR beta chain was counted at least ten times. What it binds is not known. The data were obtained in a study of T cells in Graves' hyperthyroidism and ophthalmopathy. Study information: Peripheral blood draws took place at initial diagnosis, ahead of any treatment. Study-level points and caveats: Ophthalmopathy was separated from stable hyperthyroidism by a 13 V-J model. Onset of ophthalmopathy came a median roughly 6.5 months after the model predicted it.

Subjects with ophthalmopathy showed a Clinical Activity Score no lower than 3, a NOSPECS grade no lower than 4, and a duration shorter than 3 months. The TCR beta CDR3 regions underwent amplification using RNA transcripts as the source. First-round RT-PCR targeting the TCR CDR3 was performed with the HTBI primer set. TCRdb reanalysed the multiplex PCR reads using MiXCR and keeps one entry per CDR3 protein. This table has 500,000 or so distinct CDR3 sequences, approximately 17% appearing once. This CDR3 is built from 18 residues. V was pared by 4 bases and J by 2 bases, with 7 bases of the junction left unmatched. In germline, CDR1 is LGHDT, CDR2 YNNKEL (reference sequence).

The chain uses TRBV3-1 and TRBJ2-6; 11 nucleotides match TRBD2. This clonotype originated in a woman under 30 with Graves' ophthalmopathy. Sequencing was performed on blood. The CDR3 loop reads CASSPDLAGGPGANVLTF. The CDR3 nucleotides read TGTGCCAGCAGCCCGGACTTAGCGGGGGGGCCTGGGGCCAACGTCCTGACTTTC.